The 9 T cell receptor beta chains listed next were all sequenced from one sample in a study of T cells in Graves' hyperthyroidism and ophthalmopathy. The investigators amplified TCR beta CDR3 regions from RNA transcripts. When the TCR CDR3 underwent first-round RT-PCR, the HTBI primer set was used. TCRdb itself ran the multiplex PCR reads through MiXCR, one entry per CDR3 protein. The data contain fewer than 400,000 distinct CDR3 sequences, less than 20% of them seen just once; the ten biggest clones take up roughly 25%. The sequencing sample was made of blood. These receptors came from a woman between 18 and 30 years old with Graves' hyperthyroidism that later progressed to Graves' ophthalmopathy.

This clonotype was seen repeatedly, ten times or more. This chain uses TRBV20-1 with TRBJ2-7; 8 bases fit TRBD1. The V gene's germline CDR1 is DFQATT and CDR2 SNEGSKA (reference sequence). J was trimmed by 9 bases and V by 6 bases; bases with no gene match: 7. The length of the CDR3 is 11 residues. Here the CDR3 DNA reads TGCAGTGCCAGACAGGGGCTCTGGCAGTACTTC. Translated, it gives CSARQGLWQYF.

This clonotype was detected a few times. The rearrangement links TRBV6-5 to TRBJ2-1; D unclear. V was cut by 0 bases and J by 0 bases, with 6 bases left in between. CDR1 and CDR2 from the germline V gene are MNHEY and SVGAGI. This CDR3 spans 15 amino acids. CDR3 sequence reads: CASSYSASSYNEQFF. The CDR3 DNA reads TGTGCCAGCAGTTACTCGGCCAGCTCCTACAATGAGCAGTTCTTC.

This sequence joins TRBV5-4 and TRBJ2-5, with 10 positions matching TRBD2. V was pared by 0 bases and J by 5 bases, with 10 bases of the junction left unmatched. The germline gives CDR1 SGHNT, CDR2 YYREEE (reference sequence). This CDR3 has 17 residues. CDR3 loop: CASSLGLAGDRLETQYF. CDR3 sequence (DNA): TGTGCCAGCAGCTTGGGTCTAGCGGGAGATCGGCTGGAGACCCAGTACTTC.

Worth noting for this clonotype: This clone may be a read error of a much larger clone one base away. This rearrangement joins TRBV5-1 to TRBJ2-7, with 11 positions matching TRBD2. CDR1 and CDR2 from the germline V gene are SGHRS and YFSETQ. CDR3 size: 14 residues. With 5 bases clipped from V and 5 bases from J, the junction kept 6 bases outside the gene matches. Here the CDR3 DNA reads TGCGCCAGCAGGGTAGCGGGAGGGCCCCACGAGCAGTACTTC. It specifies CASRVAGGPHEQYF.

The chain is built from TRBV29-1 and TRBJ2-1, with 11 nucleotides matching TRBD2. CDR3 length: 17 residues. The trim removed 4 bases at V and 0 bases at J, leaving 8 bases unmatched. The germline gives CDR1 SQVTM, CDR2 ANQGSEA. CDR3 loop: CSVGGLAGGSSYNEQFF. The DNA for the CDR3 is TGCAGCGTTGGGGGGCTAGCGGGAGGCAGCTCCTACAATGAGCAGTTCTTC.

This sequence joins TRBV28 and TRBJ2-5, with a possible D match to TRBD1 (6 bases). The CDR3 has 14 amino acids. The V end lost 5 bases, the J end lost 2 bases, and 12 bases lay between the germline ends. Germline loops: CDR1 MDHEN, CDR2 SYDVKM. DNA for the CDR3: TGTGCCAGCAGTGCGACAGGCCCGCAAGAGACCCAGTACTTC. Encoded protein: CASSATGPQETQYF.

This clonotype was recorded a few times. The V gene is TRBV30, the J gene TRBJ1-2; tentatively, D is TRBD1 (6 bases). Germline CDR1 GTSNPN, CDR2 SVGIG (reference sequence). V lost 5 bases and J 1 base, leaving 20 bases between the germline ends. The CDR3 length is 16 residues. CDR3 sequence: CAWGNFRRQVNYGYTF. The CDR3 nucleotides are TGTGCCTGGGGGAACTTTCGACGACAGGTTAACTATGGCTACACCTTC. The complete variable domain, with remaining parts taken from reference TRBV30 and TRBJ1-2, reads SQTIHQWPATLVQPVGSPLSLECTVEGTSNPNLYWYRQAAGRGLQLLFYSVGIGQISSEVPQNLSASRPQDRQFILSSKKLLLSDSGFYLCAWGNFRRQVNYGYTFGSGTRLTVV.

This clonotype was seen many times. This chain links TRBV28 with TRBJ2-1; 9 positions match TRBD2. The germline gives CDR1 MDHEN, CDR2 SYDVKM. This CDR3 has 15 residues. J gave up 5 bases and V 3 bases, and 5 bases lay outside the gene matches. CDR3 nucleotide sequence: TGTGCCAGCAGTTTTCCGGGACTAGCTCACAATGAGCAGTTCTTC. Translation gives CASSFPGLAHNEQFF.

This clonotype was seen many times. The gene calls are TRBV27 and TRBJ1-2; 7 bases match TRBD1. The CDR3 is 14 residues long. The ends lost 3 bases at V and 5 bases at J; junction bases unmatched: 6. Germline loops: CDR1 MNHEY, CDR2 SMNVEV (reference sequence). The DNA for the CDR3 is TGTGCCAGCAGTTTGACAGGGCATGGGTATGGCTACACCTTC. It translates to CASSLTGHGYGYTF.